These 27 T cell receptor beta chains originate from one sample sequenced in a study of metastatic and nonmetastatic thyroid tumors. TCRdb redid the clone calls on the PCR reads using MiXCR. The table includes about 42,000 clones, 9% to 14% detected once. Treatment of any kind had been given to no patient before thyroid surgery. Sequencing used blood. The receptors originated from a male donor with papillary thyroid cancer or a benign thyroid nodule (not recorded which). Some clones in this sample may be carry-over from other donors' samples.

This clone was observed at least ten times. This chain uses TRBV30 with TRBJ1-3, with TRBD1 identical over 7 bases. Per germline, CDR1 GTSNPN and CDR2 SVGIG (reference sequence). The CDR3 runs to 15 residues. Unmatched junction bases numbered 9, after V lost 5 bases and J lost 2 bases. CDR3 amino acids: CAWFQYRGAGNTIYF. DNA for the CDR3: TGTGCCTGGTTTCAGTACAGGGGAGCTGGAAACACCATATATTTT.

Comments on this clone: A read error may be the cause here, since a much bigger clone is one base away. V and J are TRBV19 and TRBJ2-1; the match to TRBD2 covers 8 bases. The CDR3 length is 16 residues. Germline lookup yields CDR1 LNHDA and CDR2 SQIVND (reference sequence). The CDR3 region is CASTQTSGSVYNGQFF. CDR3 DNA sequence: TGTGCCAGTACCCAGACGAGCGGGAGTGTCTACAATGGGCAGTTCTTC. The whole variable domain, filled in from reference TRBV19 and TRBJ2-1, reads DGGITQSPKYLFRKEGQNVTLSCEQNLNHDAMYWYRQDPGQGLRLIYYSQIVNDFQKGDIAEGYSVSREKKESFPLTVTSAQKNPTAFYLCASTQTSGSVYNGQFFGPGTRLTVL.

In the case of this clone: Given a much more abundant clone one base away, this may be a read error. The CDR3 DNA reads TGTGCCTGCAGTTTCTACAGGGCTGATAGGACCGGGGAGCTGTTTTTT. Its translation is CACSFYRADRTGELFF. This rearrangement joins TRBV12-3 or TRBV12-4 to TRBJ2-2; the D gene is possibly TRBD1 (6 bases). The CDR3 has 16 residues.

The chain uses TRBV18 and TRBJ2-5; possible D gene TRBD2, 5 bases. V dropped 3 bases and J dropped 7 bases, with 15 bases sitting between them. There are 14 residues in the CDR3. Germline values: CDR1 KGHSH, CDR2 LQKENI. DNA for the CDR3: TGTGCCAGCTCACCTGGGATGGGTCGGGGGACCCAGTACTTC. Translated, it gives CASSPGMGRGTQYF.

This clone was observed many times. The chain combines TRBV4-2 with TRBJ1-4, with D perhaps TRBD1 (5 bases). V was clipped by 0 bases and J by 7 bases, with 9 bases between them. The CDR3 contains 14 residues. Germline values: CDR1 LGHNA, CDR2 YNFKEQ. CDR3 nucleotides: TGTGCCAGCAGCCAAGAAACAGGACCTGAAAAACTGTTTTTT. Translated, it gives CASSQETGPEKLFF.

Many counts were recorded for this clone. V usage is TRBV28 and J usage is TRBJ2-7; 7 nucleotides agree with TRBD1. The CDR3 sequence is 17 residues long. Germline CDR1 and CDR2: MDHEN and SYDVKM. V was pared by 7 bases and J by 2 bases, with 17 bases of the junction left unmatched. CDR3 coding DNA: TGTGCCAGCACTGCCCCCCCTCGAGACAGGGTAACCTACGAGCAGTACTTC. This translates into CASTAPPRDRVTYEQYF.

This clone is judged medium-sized (0.01 to 0.1%). Here the CDR3 reads CASSITGELFF. CDR3 coding DNA: TGTGCCAGCAGTATTACCGGGGAGCTGTTTTTT. The V call is TRBV12-3 or TRBV12-4, the J call TRBJ2-2, with unresolved D. The CDR3 loop spans 11 amino acids. V was trimmed by 5 bases and J by 5 bases, leaving 3 bases between them.

In its sample, this clone was seen a few times. This may arise from a read error, as a much more abundant clone is one base away. This sequence joins TRBV10-3 and TRBJ1-5; possible D gene TRBD1, 6 bases. CDR1 is ENHRY, CDR2 SYGVKD, per germline. Trimming shortened V by 10 bases and J by 2 bases, and 15 bases separated the two germline ends. This CDR3 has 14 amino acids. CDR3 region: CASSTGYGNQPQHF. The CDR3 DNA is TGTGCCAGCTCCACAGGGTACGGCAATCAGCCCCAGCATTTT.

This clone has a count of ten or more. The J gene is TRBJ1-6, the V gene TRBV7-6, with no clear D. V was shortened by 2 bases and J by 11 bases, with 19 bases between the two germline ends. This CDR3 has 16 residues. Germline values: CDR1 SGHVS, CDR2 FNYEAQ. The CDR3 DNA reads TGTGCCAGCAGCTTAAGTCAGGCAGGCGGCCACCCACCCCTCCACTTT. This gives the protein CASSLSQAGGHPPLHF.

The chain links TRBV7-8 to TRBJ1-2, with unresolved D. CDR3 length: 12 amino acids. The ends were cut back, 1 base at V and 4 bases at J, with 4 bases in the middle. The germline V gene encodes CDR1 SGHVS and CDR2 FQNEAQ. CDR3: CASSLGGYGYTF. DNA of the CDR3: TGTGCCAGCAGCTTAGGGGGCTATGGCTACACCTTC. Based on the CDR3 plus reference TRBV7-8 and TRBJ1-2, the full variable domain is GAGVSQSPRYKVAKRGQDVALRCDPISGHVSLFWYQQALGQGPEFLTYFQNEAQLDKSGLPSDRFFAERPEGSVSTLKIQRTQQEDSAVYLCASSLGGYGYTFGSGTRLTVV.

Many counts were recorded for this clone. The chain employs TRBV20-1 and TRBJ2-5, with D possibly TRBD1 on 6 matching bases. This CDR3 is 13 amino acids long. Germline V gene data show CDR1 as DFQATT and CDR2 as SNEGSKA (reference sequence). V lost 5 bases to trimming and J lost 3 bases, with 13 bases between them. CDR3 nucleotides: TGCAGTGCTGGCCGGGACAATGAAGAGACCCAGTACTTC. As protein: CSAGRDNEETQYF.

This clone has more than one count but fewer than ten. One end of the junction does not line up with germline, which may come from a read error. The chain links TRBV6-6 to TRBJ1-3; D gene unclear. The CDR3 has 16 amino acids. Germline CDR1 and CDR2: MNHNY and SVGAGI (reference sequence). The CDR3, as DNA: TGTGCCAACAGTTACTCCTCGATCCGCTCGGTAAACACCATATATTTT. This codes for CANSYSSIRSVNTIYF.

This clone was seen a handful of times. At one of its ends the junction is not consistent with the germline gene, which may arise from a read error. The rearrangement joins TRBV28 to TRBJ1-6, with D possibly being TRBD1 (5 bases). Germline V gene data show CDR1 as MDHEN and CDR2 as SYDVKM. This CDR3 is built from 16 residues. CDR3 bases: TGTGCCAGCAGCCAGGGCAGGGTACGTTATAATTCACCCCTCCACTTC. Amino acids: CASSQGRVRYNSPLHF.

J is TRBJ1-3 and V is TRBV20-1; 7 positions match TRBD1. This CDR3 is built from 12 residues. Germline CDR1 is DFQATT and CDR2 is SNEGSKA (reference sequence). With 6 bases clipped from V and 2 bases from J, the junction kept 1 base outside the gene matches. This CDR3 is CSAQGAGNTIYF. In DNA form, the CDR3 reads TGCAGTGCCCAGGGGGCTGGAAACACCATATATTTT.

A word on this clone: A much larger clone lies one base from this, so it may be a read error. Written as DNA, the CDR3 is TGCAGTGCTAGAGATAGTATTGAGCAGTTCTTC. It translates to CSARDSIEQFF. This sequence joins TRBV20-1 and TRBJ2-1; D call uncertain. Germline CDR1 DFQATT, CDR2 SNEGSKA (reference sequence). V gave up 0 bases and J gave up 9 bases, with 6 bases separating them. The CDR3 sequence is 11 residues long.

This clone was counted at least ten times. This chain links TRBV28 with TRBJ1-6; D is perhaps TRBD1 (6 bases). The ends were cut back, 4 bases at V and 10 bases at J, with 17 bases in the middle. CDR1 and CDR2 from the germline V gene are MDHEN and SYDVKM. The CDR3 length is 15 residues. CDR3 coding DNA: TGTGCCAGCAGTTCCCCCCTACAGGGAAGGTCACCCCTCCACTTT. This sequence encodes CASSSPLQGRSPLHF.

This clone occurred many times. V is TRBV4-3 and J is TRBJ2-6; D may be TRBD1 (6 bases). In germline, CDR1 is LGHNA, CDR2 YSLEER. The CDR3 spans 17 residues. V was shortened by 0 bases and J by 0 bases, with 9 bases between the two germline ends. In DNA form, the CDR3 reads TGCGCCAGCAGCCAAGACAGGGGTCCCTCTGGGGCCAACGTCCTGACTTTC. Protein: CASSQDRGPSGANVLTF.

In its sample, this clone was seen many times. The gene calls are TRBV5-5 and TRBJ1-1; maybe TRBD1 (6 bases). Germline V gives CDR1 SGHKS, CDR2 YYEKEE (reference sequence). The ends were cut back, 0 bases at V and 1 base at J, with 10 bases in the middle. This CDR3 is 15 amino acids long. The CDR3, as DNA: TGTGCCAGCAGCTTGGAGGCCAGGGGGAACACTGAAGCTTTCTTT. Translation: CASSLEARGNTEAFF.

The sample holds many counts of this clone. The CDR3 loop is CASSLGTVRGYTF. CDR3 nucleotides: TGTGCCAGCAGTTTAGGGACAGTGCGGGGCTACACCTTC. The chain uses TRBV12-3 or TRBV12-4 and TRBJ1-2; a weak D match, TRBD1 (6 bases). V lost 1 base and J 8 bases, leaving 11 bases between the germline ends. The length of the CDR3 is 13 residues.

In this sample, this clone turned up many times. The chain carries TRBV11-2 and TRBJ2-7; 8 bases map to TRBD2. Trimming at V came to 1 base and at J to 3 bases, leaving 17 bases not matched to a gene. CDR1 and CDR2 from the germline V gene are SGHAT and FQNNGV. The CDR3 covers 19 residues. The CDR3 loop reads CASSLGYSITGTRSYEQYF. CDR3 in DNA: TGTGCCAGCAGCTTAGGGTACAGCATCACCGGGACTAGGAGCTACGAGCAGTACTTC.

This clone was observed at least ten times. The conserved phenylalanine or tryptophan normally closing the CDR3 is absent here, so this likely arose from a read error. This chain connects TRBV12-3 or TRBV12-4 to TRBJ1-2; D is ambiguous. The length of the CDR3 is 15 residues. Deletions cut 3 bases from V and 2 bases from J, with 13 bases between. The CDR3 DNA follows: TGTGCCAGCAGTTTGTCCCCCGACACCAACTATGGCTACACCCTC. Its protein is CASSLSPDTNYGYTL.

This clone appeared many times. V is TRBV7-2 and J is TRBJ2-2, with 9 bases that match TRBD2. The germline gives CDR1 SGHTA, CDR2 FQGNSA. J was trimmed by 4 bases and V by 5 bases; bases with no gene match: 2. The CDR3 spans 14 residues. The CDR3 DNA reads TGTGCCAGCAGCAGACTAGCGGTCACCGGGGAGCTGTTTTTT. Translating it yields CASSRLAVTGELFF.

Only a few counts were recorded for this clone. The rearrangement joins TRBV28 to TRBJ1-5, with TRBD1 as a possible D gene (6 bases). V was pared by 6 bases and J by 9 bases, with 12 bases between. The CDR3 totals 12 residues. CDR1 and CDR2 from the germline V gene are MDHEN and SYDVKM. CDR3 amino acids: CASSSQGLPQHF. DNA of the CDR3: TGTGCCAGCAGCTCACAGGGTCTGCCCCAGCATTTT.

This clone has ten or more counts. The chain recombines TRBV20-1 with TRBJ1-6; D may be TRBD1 (5 bases). V lost 2 bases and J 4 bases, leaving 15 bases between the germline ends. The CDR3 is 16 amino acids. CDR1 and CDR2 (germline): DFQATT, SNEGSKA (reference sequence). The CDR3 DNA follows: TGCAGTGCTAGACAGGACAATAAGATTTATAATTCACCCCTCCACTTT. It yields the protein CSARQDNKIYNSPLHF.

This clone appeared a few times. The chain carries TRBV27 and TRBJ2-1, with D uncertain. The V end lost 2 bases, the J end lost 8 bases, and 10 bases lay between the germline ends. The CDR3 has 13 residues. Germline lookup yields CDR1 MNHEY and CDR2 SMNVEV (reference sequence). For the CDR3, the DNA is TGTGCCAGCAGTTTAGGGTCCATTCATGAGCAGTTCTTC. It yields the protein CASSLGSIHEQFF.

This clone was picked up many times. The chain links TRBV11-3 to TRBJ2-3; D is unresolved. Germline CDR1 SGHNT, CDR2 YENEEA. Between the trimmed V and J ends, which lost 6 bases and 6 bases, there was a span of 10 bases. The CDR3 spans 12 residues. CDR3 bases: TGTGCCAGCAGACCCAACCCGGATACGCAGTATTTT. Amino acids: CASRPNPDTQYF.

There are a few counts of this clone. The J gene is TRBJ2-2, the V gene TRBV6-1; 8 bases match TRBD2. V was clipped by 7 bases and J by 3 bases; unmatched bases: 7. Germline assignment: CDR1 MNHNS and CDR2 SASEGT. The CDR3 runs 15 residues. The CDR3 DNA is TGTGCCAGCAACCGAGCGGGGGCCTACACCGGGGAGCTGTTTTTT. It codes for CASNRAGAYTGELFF.